This entry concerns a single TCR beta chain. This clonotype was detected many times. The specificity of this receptor is unknown. Base qualities are not recorded, but no much larger clone differs from it by a single base. The data were taken from a study of blood T cells in healthy people across ages (dated by TCRdb to the mid-2010s). As for the study more broadly: Template switching captured roughly one uniquely barcoded TCR beta cDNA molecule per two T cells in model experiments. The study measured age-related changes in TCR beta repertoire diversity using deep sequencing normalized with unique cDNA molecular identifiers. Four age groups were formed from the donors: young (average about 17 years), middle-aged (around 39), aged (more than 55) and long-lived (about 80). Donors of different ages were randomly distributed across sequencing lanes to avoid experimental bias. Two additional independent replicas of 1 million unique cDNA reads from the same blood draw were analyzed for two donors (one aged 18 to 30 and one aged 80 or older).

On the study overall, not on this receptor specifically: Estimates of total diversity from one million sequenced T cells were regarded as lower bounds and underestimates. There was a strong correlation between observed TCR beta diversity and the percentage of naive T cells measured by flow cytometry. Observed TCR beta diversity per million T cells fell roughly linearly with age, and a significant reduction was already apparent by age around 39. The long-lived group showed more naive CD4+ T cells, fewer expanded clones and increased TCR diversity than the aged group, suggesting age selection. The CMV infection status of donors was not known, potentially confounding age-related changes in expanded clonotypes. Conclusive comparison of naive and antigen-experienced compartments was prevented by the profiling of bulk unsorted PBMCs.

Looking up the germline V gene (reference sequence) yields CDR1 SEHNR and CDR2 FQNEAQ. Its CDR3 holds 11 amino acids, cysteine through phenylalanine. Of all the DNA, just the CDR3 is kept, 33 bases in frame from base 1. V was cut back by 2 bases and J by 7 bases, leaving a gap of 5 bases between them. Systemically healthy Caucasian individuals from Russia, around 39 in total and aged roughly 6 to 95 years, were included as donors. Each donor gave around 9.9 milliliters of peripheral blood, collected into EDTA-treated Vacutainer tubes. Ficoll-Paque density-gradient centrifugation was used to isolate PBMCs, with at least 6 million per sample. Total RNA was extracted from PBMCs with Trizol reagent, with at least 5.5 micrograms obtained per sample. The percentages of naive CD45RAhigh/CD27high T cells were determined by flow cytometry on a PBMC aliquot from every donor. Receptors were amplified or captured by 5' RACE. The sequencer was an Illumina HiSeq 2500. A second roughly 6 to 11 cycle PCR used a sample-barcoded 5' primer and a J-beta primer mix. A unique molecular identifier was introduced onto each TCR beta cDNA molecule by a template-switch 5' adaptor carrying 12 random nucleotides. At least 2.5 million CDR3-containing paired-end reads were obtained from each sample. All of the RNA was converted into first-strand cDNA using the Mint cDNA synthesis kit, with a TRBC-specific oligonucleotide serving as the primer. After uracil-DNA glycosylase treatment, a first 18-cycle PCR used universal primers M1SS and BC2_uni_R on all cDNA. On the study's bioinformatics: Each sample was normalized by randomly selecting 1 million high-quality reads, each carrying a distinct molecular identifier. Reads sharing molecular identifiers were discarded rather than binned into consensus sequences. CDR3 identification, clonotype clustering and error correction used MiTCR with a Q25 quality threshold and the strictest error-elimination algorithm. A nonparametric unseen species model with Euler transformation was used to estimate a lower bound on total TCR beta diversity. The public reads were run again by TCRdb, first through fastp at Q25 and then through MiXCR, and only productive beta chains were kept. CDR3 protein duplicates are merged, each entry listing the most common genes and DNA. None of the V and J calls come from the authors' own analysis; TCRdb made them. Present in this sample are around 1.7 million distinct CDR3 sequences, roughly 27% of which were seen just once. 7.7% of the sample rests with the top ten.

The rearranged chain carries TRBV7-9 and TRBJ1-1, with no confident D gene call. The source of this sequence is a woman under 40 in good health. Material for sequencing was blood. The DNA is as follows: TGTGCCAGCAGCTTAACCAGTGAAGCTTTCTTT. Protein translation: CASSLTSEAFF. The entire variable domain, with the stretches around the CDR3 drawn from the reference TRBV7-9 and TRBJ1-1 proteins, is DTGVSQNPRHKITKRGQNVTFRCDPISEHNRLYWYRQTLGQGPEFLTYFQNEAQLEKSRLLSDRFSAERPKGSFSTLEIQRTEQGDSAMYLCASSLTSEAFFGQGTRLTVV.